This TCR beta chain was identified in a study of T cells in Graves' hyperthyroidism and ophthalmopathy. The study, taken as a whole, reports: Clonotypes that were expanded in thyroid above 0.001 mostly appeared in blood too. From stable hyperthyroidism, ophthalmopathy was separated by a 13 V-J model.

Amplification of TCR beta CDR3 regions used RNA as the template. RT-PCR in the first round (using the HTBI primer set) targeted the TCR CDR3. TCRdb itself ran the multiplex PCR reads through MiXCR, one entry per CDR3 protein. This table has about half a million distinct CDR3 sequences, approximately 16% appearing once. Ophthalmopathy cases met thresholds of Clinical Activity Score at least 3, NOSPECS grade at least 4 and duration under 3 months. Germline CDR1 and CDR2: MDHEN and SYDVKM. The CDR3 runs to 11 residues. The V end was cut by 7 bases, the J end by 1 base, with 4 bases between. This clonotype was detected only a few times. The antigen is undetermined. A single base separates this from a much larger clone, so it may be a read error.

The origin of this receptor is a woman aged 25 to 45 with Graves' ophthalmopathy. The sequenced sample was blood. The V and J genes are TRBV28 and TRBJ1-1; no firm D call. The CDR3 sequence: CASTSNTEAFF. CDR3 coding DNA: TGTGCCAGCACCTCGAACACTGAAGCTTTCTTT.